These 30 T cell receptor beta chains came from one sample sequenced in a study of blood T cells in healthy people across ages. Through a sample-barcoded 5' primer and a J-beta primer mix, a second PCR was run for roughly 6 to 12 cycles. TCRdb ran MiXCR on the 5' RACE reads and lists one entry per CDR3 protein. The sample has roughly 1,800,000 distinct CDR3 sequences; about 50% are singletons. The sequenced material came from blood. These receptors were obtained from a woman aged 40 to 50 in good health.

This clonotype was seen a few times. The J gene is TRBJ1-1, the V gene TRBV11-2, with no clear D. The CDR3 sequence is 13 residues long. Germline assignment: CDR1 SGHAT and CDR2 FQNNGV. V was trimmed by 7 bases and J by 2 bases, leaving 11 bases between them. In DNA, the CDR3 is TGTGCCAGCAACCAAAAGGGAAACACTGAAGCTTTCTTT. The encoded protein is CASNQKGNTEAFF.

This clonotype was found once. The chain couples TRBV6-1 to TRBJ2-7, with a possible D match to TRBD1 (6 bases). This CDR3 region has 17 residues. Germline CDR1 and CDR2: MNHNS and SASEGT. V was pared by 5 bases and J by 0 bases, with 20 bases between. CDR3 protein: CASSRNWGQGSSYEQYF. The CDR3 DNA reads TGTGCCAGCAGTCGAAATTGGGGGCAGGGGAGCTCCTACGAGCAGTACTTC.

A word on this clonotype: One end of the junction fails to match germline, which may point to a read error. Here the CDR3 reads CASSRRLAGNTDTRYF. The DNA of the CDR3 is TGTGCCAGCAGCCGCCGACTAGCGGGGAACACAGATACGCGGTATTTT. This rearrangement joins TRBV7-2 to TRBJ2-3; 11 bases are a match to TRBD2. Germline CDR1 SGHTA, CDR2 FQGNSA. The CDR3 has 16 residues. Drawing the rest from reference TRBV7-2 and TRBJ2-3, the complete variable domain is GAGVSQSPSNKVTEKGKDVELRCDPISGHTALYWYRQSLGQGLEFLIYFQGNSAPDKSGLPSDRFSAERTGGSVSTLTIQRTQQEDSAVYLCASSRRLAGNTDTRYFGPGTRLTVL.

This clonotype was detected a few times. CDR3 in amino acids: CASSLWWGIGGTKNIQYF. CDR3 DNA sequence: TGTGCCAGCAGTTTATGGTGGGGAATTGGTGGTACCAAAAACATTCAGTACTTC. The V gene is TRBV28, the J gene TRBJ2-4; D is unclear. The CDR3 contains 18 residues. V was shortened by 0 bases and J by 2 bases, with 17 bases between the two germline ends. Germline assignment: CDR1 MDHEN and CDR2 SYDVKM. The whole variable domain, filled in from reference TRBV28 and TRBJ2-4, reads DVKVTQSSRYLVKRTGEKVFLECVQDMDHENMFWYRQDPGLGLRLIYFSYDVKMKEKGDIPEGYSVSREKKERFSLILESASTNQTSMYLCASSLWWGIGGTKNIQYFGAGTRLSVL.

The V and J genes are TRBV6-5 and TRBJ1-2; D unclear. CDR1 and CDR2 (germline): MNHEY, SVGAGI. The V and J ends lost 2 bases and 8 bases respectively, with 12 bases between them. The CDR3 consists of 13 residues. The CDR3 protein is CASSYGETGGYTF. The CDR3 DNA reads TGTGCCAGCAGTTACGGGGAGACGGGGGGCTACACCTTC.

The V and J genes are TRBV11-2 and TRBJ2-5; D may be TRBD1 or TRBD2 (5 bases each). This CDR3 has 18 amino acids. Trimming shortened V by 3 bases and J by 2 bases, and 22 bases separated the two germline ends. CDR1 is SGHAT and CDR2 is FQNNGV in the germline V gene. The DNA for the CDR3 is TGTGCCAGCAGCTTCGCCATCCCGAGGGGAACCCCTCAAGAGACCCAGTACTTC. Translation gives CASSFAIPRGTPQETQYF.

The chain is built from TRBV9 and TRBJ2-3; D unresolved. CDR3 size: 15 residues. CDR1 is SGDLS and CDR2 is YYNGEE in the germline V gene. V was trimmed by 4 bases and J by 0 bases, leaving 12 bases between them. The CDR3: CASSPEARSTDTQYF. CDR3 DNA sequence: TGTGCCAGCAGCCCCGAGGCCCGTAGCACAGATACGCAGTATTTT.

The chain is built from TRBV7-2 and TRBJ2-7; 10 nucleotides agree with TRBD1. The J call may be wrong; the DNA end is better matched by TRBJ2-4. This CDR3 comprises 17 residues. Germline CDR1 is SGHTA and CDR2 is FQGNSA. The CDR3 here is CASSPDRQGASKNIQYF. Here the CDR3 DNA reads TGTGCCAGCAGCCCCGACCGACAGGGGGCGAGCAAAAACATTCAGTACTTC.

This chain joins TRBV7-9 and TRBJ2-6; tentative D call: TRBD1 (7 bases). Germline assignment: CDR1 SEHNR and CDR2 FQNEAQ (reference sequence). The germline V and J ends were trimmed by 1 base and 1 base, with 11 bases remaining between them. The CDR3 length is 17 residues. For the CDR3, the DNA is TGTGCCAGCAGCTTAGATGCAGGGGGGTCTGGGGCCAACGTCCTGACTTTC. Translated: CASSLDAGGSGANVLTF.

The chain uses TRBV29-1 and TRBJ2-3; D could derive from TRBD1 or TRBD2 (5 bases each). The ends were cut back, 6 bases at V and 8 bases at J, with 12 bases in the middle. Germline CDR1 reads SQVTM; CDR2 reads ANQGSEA. CDR3 length: 11 amino acids. Here the CDR3 DNA reads TGCAGCGTGTACACAGGAGGTACGCAGTATTTT. Translating it yields CSVYTGGTQYF.

This rearrangement joins TRBV4-3 to TRBJ2-4; D possibly corresponds to TRBD1 (6 bases). The CDR3 consists of 17 residues. The germline gives CDR1 LGHNA, CDR2 YSLEER. The germline V and J ends were trimmed by 0 bases and 2 bases, with 14 bases remaining between them. CDR3 in amino acids: CASSQDTEGVSKNIQYF. In DNA, the CDR3 is TGCGCCAGCAGCCAAGATACAGAGGGGGTATCCAAAAACATTCAGTACTTC.

The gene calls are TRBV3-1 and TRBJ1-5; possible D gene TRBD1, 5 bases. Trimming removed 6 bases from V and 7 bases from J, with 22 bases in between. This CDR3 is built from 16 residues. Germline V gene sequence: CDR1 LGHDT, CDR2 YNNKEL (reference sequence). In nucleotides, the CDR3 is TGTGCCAGCAGTCCGACCCATACAGGCCTGGGGCAGCCCCAGCATTTT. This gives the protein CASSPTHTGLGQPQHF.

V and J are TRBV7-2 and TRBJ1-6; TRBD1 matches 8 bases. From germline, CDR1 is SGHTA and CDR2 FQGNSA. The trim removed 5 bases at V and 5 bases at J, leaving 5 bases unmatched. The CDR3 runs to 15 residues. CDR3 amino acids: CASSTPDRDNSPLHF. CDR3 DNA sequence: TGTGCCAGCAGCACTCCGGACAGGGATAATTCACCCCTCCACTTT. The whole variable domain, remainder taken from reference TRBV7-2 and TRBJ1-6, is GAGVSQSPSNKVTEKGKDVELRCDPISGHTALYWYRQSLGQGLEFLIYFQGNSAPDKSGLPSDRFSAERTGGSVSTLTIQRTQQEDSAVYLCASSTPDRDNSPLHFGNGTRLTVT.

V gene TRBV7-2 combines with J gene TRBJ2-3; D possibly corresponds to TRBD2 (5 bases). Trimming shortened V by 5 bases and J by 3 bases, and 18 bases separated the two germline ends. This CDR3 comprises 16 residues. Germline V gene sequence: CDR1 SGHTA, CDR2 FQGNSA. The DNA for the CDR3 is TGTGCCAGCAGCGCAAGGTCAGCCCTAGCAACAGATACGCAGTATTTT. Protein: CASSARSALATDTQYF.

This clonotype appeared once. The V call is TRBV3-1, the J call TRBJ2-7; D uncertain. This CDR3 contains 14 residues. The ends were cut back, 4 bases at V and 7 bases at J, with 17 bases in the middle. Germline lookup yields CDR1 LGHDT and CDR2 YNNKEL (reference sequence). The CDR3 region has the DNA TGTGCCAGCAGCCCATCGACAAGCCTATTTGAGCAGTACTTC. Amino acids: CASSPSTSLFEQYF.

The genes are TRBV20-1 and TRBJ1-1, with D unresolved. The germline gives CDR1 DFQATT, CDR2 SNEGSKA (reference sequence). This CDR3 spans 11 amino acids. The CDR3 sequence: CRTTVNTEAFF. CDR3 DNA sequence: TGCAGGACCACAGTGAACACTGAAGCTTTCTTT.

The V and J genes are TRBV7-8 and TRBJ2-7, with D perhaps given as TRBD1 or TRBD2 (5 bases each). V was shortened by 6 bases and J by 5 bases, with 23 bases between the two germline ends. The CDR3 spans 16 residues. CDR1 is SGHVS and CDR2 is FQNEAQ in the germline V gene. CDR3 sequence: CASRKLGAGFFDEQYF. DNA for the CDR3: TGTGCCAGCAGGAAACTCGGGGCAGGGTTTTTCGACGAGCAGTACTTC.

This clonotype was detected a few times. V usage is TRBV6-1 and J usage is TRBJ2-3, with D unclear. V lost 1 base and J 6 bases, leaving 5 bases between the germline ends. In germline, CDR1 is MNHNS, CDR2 SASEGT. The CDR3 has 12 amino acids. CDR3 bases: TGTGCCAGCAGTGAAGTTTGGGATACGCAGTATTTT. Amino acid sequence: CASSEVWDTQYF.

This sequence joins TRBV7-2 and TRBJ2-1, with 7 bases matching TRBD2. The CDR3 covers 15 residues. The V and J ends lost 3 bases and 4 bases, in that order; junction bases with no gene match: 6. Germline lookup yields CDR1 SGHTA and CDR2 FQGNSA. The CDR3 reads CASSLMGREYNEQFF. DNA for the CDR3: TGTGCCAGCAGCTTGATGGGGAGGGAATACAATGAGCAGTTCTTC.

This clonotype appeared a few times. The CDR3: CSASSRLQGEDTQYF. The CDR3 DNA reads as TGCAGTGCTTCAAGCAGGCTCCAGGGGGAGGATACGCAGTATTTT. This chain connects TRBV20-1 to TRBJ2-3; TRBD1 matches at 7 bases. The junction had 14 bases not matched to a gene; V was cut back by 5 bases and J by 6 bases. This CDR3 is built from 15 residues. Germline V gene data show CDR1 as DFQATT and CDR2 as SNEGSKA (reference sequence).

This clonotype was recorded only once. The CDR3 sequence is CASSWTGFSGANVLTF. In DNA, the CDR3 is TGTGCCAGCAGTTGGACAGGATTCTCTGGGGCCAACGTCCTGACTTTC. This rearrangement joins TRBV12-3 or TRBV12-4 to TRBJ2-6, with 7 bases aligning to TRBD1. V lost 4 bases and J lost 0; bases outside the gene matches: 3. This CDR3 is 16 amino acids long.

V is TRBV28 and J is TRBJ2-4; TRBD2 aligns across 14 bases. The trim removed 4 bases at V and 8 bases at J, leaving 10 bases unmatched. Germline V lookup: CDR1 MDHEN, CDR2 SYDVKM. The CDR3 extends over 17 amino acids. The CDR3 nucleotides are TGTGCCAGCAGTTCCCGACTAGCGGGGGGGCCTAGGGACATTCAGTACTTC. This translates into CASSSRLAGGPRDIQYF.

In regard to this clonotype: Relative to the germline gene, one junction end is altered; a read error may explain this. The rearrangement links TRBV7-9 to TRBJ2-1; TRBD2 matches at 7 bases. Germline CDR1 and CDR2: SEHNR and FQNEAQ (reference sequence). This CDR3 contains 14 residues. CDR3 coding DNA: TGTGCCAACAGCCTTGGGACTATACTCAATGAGCAGTTCTTC. Protein: CANSLGTILNEQFF.

This clonotype was detected only once. One end of the junction is discordant with germline, which a read error may explain. This chain connects TRBV20-1 to TRBJ2-2, with D hard to call. The CDR3 extends over 13 amino acids. Germline lookup yields CDR1 DFQATT and CDR2 SNEGSKA (reference sequence). The CDR3 spells CSARDQTPGELFF. In nucleotides, the CDR3 is TGCAGCGCTAGAGACCAGACCCCCGGGGAGCTGTTTTTT.

A few counts support this clonotype. J is TRBJ1-5 and V is TRBV5-1, with a possible D match to TRBD1 (6 bases). The CDR3 is 15 amino acids. V was pared by 4 bases and J by 3 bases, with 14 bases between. Germline V gives CDR1 SGHRS, CDR2 YFSETQ. CDR3 protein: CASSETGSPNQPQHF. CDR3 nucleotides: TGCGCCAGCAGCGAGACAGGTTCCCCCAATCAGCCCCAGCATTTT.

This clonotype was counted between two and nine times. This rearrangement joins TRBV7-3 to TRBJ2-1; 8 bases fit TRBD2. V was clipped by 4 bases and J by 8 bases; unmatched bases: 16. In germline, CDR1 is SGHTA, CDR2 FQGTGA. There are 17 residues in the CDR3. The CDR3 sequence is CASSSRRRGAVGHEQFF. DNA of the CDR3: TGTGCCAGCAGCTCAAGGAGGCGGGGGGCTGTAGGACATGAGCAGTTCTTC.

This clonotype was observed a handful of times. The chain couples TRBV28 to TRBJ2-7, with 7 bases fitting TRBD2. The CDR3 loop spans 16 amino acids. Germline CDR1 is MDHEN and CDR2 is SYDVKM. V lost 5 bases and J lost 0; bases outside the gene matches: 10. The CDR3 loop reads CASSGRDSWYSYEQYF. The DNA for the CDR3 is TGTGCCAGCAGTGGGAGGGACTCCTGGTACTCCTACGAGCAGTACTTC.

CDR3 sequence: CATSSGGSSYNSPLHF. Written as DNA, the CDR3 is TGTGCCACCAGCAGTGGTGGGAGCTCCTATAATTCACCCCTCCACTTT. This sequence joins TRBV15 and TRBJ1-6, with unresolved D. The germline V gene has CDR1 LNHNV and CDR2 YYDKDF (reference sequence). V lost 3 bases to trimming and J lost 0 bases, with 9 bases between them. The CDR3 has 16 amino acids.

The chain is built from TRBV4-2 and TRBJ2-3; 9 bases are a match to TRBD2. CDR1 is LGHNA, CDR2 YNFKEQ, per germline. The CDR3 is 17 amino acids. V trimming: 2 bases; J trimming: 0 bases; junction bases outside the gene matches: 6. CDR3 DNA sequence: TGTGCCAGCAGCCAATTAAGTAGCGGGGGCAGCACAGATACGCAGTATTTT. Its translation is CASSQLSSGGSTDTQYF.

This clonotype was observed a handful of times. The J gene is TRBJ2-3, the V gene TRBV13, with D maybe TRBD1 (6 bases). Trimming removed 6 bases at V and 2 bases at J, with 12 bases between. CDR1 PRHDT and CDR2 FYEKMQ come from the germline V gene (reference sequence). The length of the CDR3 is 14 residues. The CDR3 DNA is TGTGCCAGCAGAGCCAGGGGTAACACAGATACGCAGTATTTT. Protein: CASRARGNTDTQYF.